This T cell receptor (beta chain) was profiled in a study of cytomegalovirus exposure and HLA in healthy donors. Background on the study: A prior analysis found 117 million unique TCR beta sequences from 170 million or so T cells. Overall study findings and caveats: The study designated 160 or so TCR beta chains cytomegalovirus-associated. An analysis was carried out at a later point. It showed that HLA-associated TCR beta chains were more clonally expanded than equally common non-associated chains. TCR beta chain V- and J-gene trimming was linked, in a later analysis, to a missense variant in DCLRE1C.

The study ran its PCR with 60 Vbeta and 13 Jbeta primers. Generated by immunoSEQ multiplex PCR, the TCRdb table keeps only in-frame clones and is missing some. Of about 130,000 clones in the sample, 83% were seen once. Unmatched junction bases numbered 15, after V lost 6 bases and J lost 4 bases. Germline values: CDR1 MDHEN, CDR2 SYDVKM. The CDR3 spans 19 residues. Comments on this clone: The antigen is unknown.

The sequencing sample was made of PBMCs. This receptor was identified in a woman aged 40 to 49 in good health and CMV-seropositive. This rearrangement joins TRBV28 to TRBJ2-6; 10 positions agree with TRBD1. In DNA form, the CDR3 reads TGTGCCAGCAGCACGACAGGGGGCGAGCCTGCGTTCGGGGCCAACGTCCTGACTTTC. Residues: CASSTTGGEPAFGANVLTF.